This T cell receptor beta chain was recovered during a study of cytomegalovirus exposure and HLA in healthy donors. Whole-study results and caveats: The authors considered a cluster of highly shared sequence variants likely to be a sequencing artifact.

In the PCR, 60 Vbeta and 13 Jbeta primers were used. Method: immunoSEQ multiplex PCR; TCRdb's copy keeps in-frame clones and lacks some. This sample yields about 200,000 clones, of which roughly 79% are seen a single time; around 2% belongs to the top ten. Concerning this clone: Its antigen is still unknown.

The length of the CDR3 is 15 residues. CDR1 and CDR2 (germline): SGHTA, FQGNSA. V lost 1 base, J lost 4 bases, and 13 bases lay in between. This receptor was obtained from a man aged 18 to 29 in good health and CMV-seronegative. This chain joins TRBV7-2 and TRBJ1-2, with D unclear. Sample: PBMCs. In nucleotides, the CDR3 is TGTGCCAGCAGCTTAGGGACCGGGGTCCCCTATGGCTACACCTTC. Protein: CASSLGTGVPYGYTF.